This T cell receptor (beta chain) comes out of a study of human T cells and chemical hapten exposure. Whole-study context: Sensitization used 2% DPC on around 2 cm by around 2 cm upper inner arm skin. Mostly female patients had alopecia areata, totalis or universalis.

TCRdb used MiXCR to reprocess the RACE reads, holding one entry per CDR3 protein. The table includes around 120,000 distinct CDR3 sequences, roughly 14% detected once. The ends were cut back, 7 bases at V and 0 bases at J, with 7 bases in the middle. The CDR3 totals 13 residues. Germline V gene data show CDR1 as MNHEY and CDR2 as SVGEGT. Time point indicated: pre-sensitization, week 0. Indicated treatment: therapeutic diphenylcyclopropenone sensitization with weekly scalp DPC. The V gene is TRBV6-2 or TRBV6-3, the J gene TRBJ2-1, with D possibly matching TRBD2 (6 bases). The input for sequencing was whole blood, taken in connection with sensitization to the hapten diphenylcyclopropenone (DPC). The clonotype was recovered from a woman between 18 and 29 years old with alopecia areata. Some clones in this sample may be carry-over from other donors' samples. The CDR3 reads CASMRDSYNEQFF. CDR3 coding DNA: TGTGCCAGCATGCGGGACTCCTACAATGAGCAGTTCTTC.